The T cell receptor beta chain described here comes from a study of identical twins. General study findings and limits: Models underestimated TCR alpha sharing (out-of-frame) in monozygotic twins. There were fewer insertions in abundant cord blood beta clonotypes, but memory repertoires showed no such pattern.

All donors were healthy, and all were Caucasian. A universal primer site was created by template switching, with the cDNA bearing unique molecular identifiers. TCRdb passed the 5' RACE reads through MiXCR, listing each CDR3 protein once. The sample shows about 240,000 distinct CDR3 sequences, approximately 12% of them seen only once. This CDR3 spans 14 amino acids. In germline, CDR1 is MDHEN, CDR2 SYDVKM. With 8 bases clipped from V and 6 bases from J, the junction kept 9 bases outside the gene matches. Regarding this clonotype: No antigen is known for it.

This sample also appeared in a second study, on yellow fever vaccine responses in identical twins.

This receptor was taken from a woman aged 18-29 years in good health. The rearrangement joins TRBV28 to TRBJ2-1; 8 nucleotides agree with TRBD1. Sequencing was performed on memory (CD45RO+) T cells sorted from blood. Written as DNA, the CDR3 is TGTGCCAGCCTCGAGGACAGGGTACTCAATGAGCAGTTCTTC. Translation: CASLEDRVLNEQFF.